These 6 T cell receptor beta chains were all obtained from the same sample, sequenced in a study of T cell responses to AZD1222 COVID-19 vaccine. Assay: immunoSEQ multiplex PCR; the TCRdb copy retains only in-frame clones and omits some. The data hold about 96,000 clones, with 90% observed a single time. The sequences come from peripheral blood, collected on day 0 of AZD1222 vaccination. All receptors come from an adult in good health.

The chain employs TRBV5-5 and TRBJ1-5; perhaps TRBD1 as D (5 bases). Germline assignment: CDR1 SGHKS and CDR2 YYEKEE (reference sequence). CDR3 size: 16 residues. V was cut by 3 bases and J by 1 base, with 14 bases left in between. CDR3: CASSSLQGSSNQPQHF. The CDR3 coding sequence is TGTGCCAGCAGCTCTCTTCAGGGCTCGAGCAATCAGCCCCAGCATTTT.

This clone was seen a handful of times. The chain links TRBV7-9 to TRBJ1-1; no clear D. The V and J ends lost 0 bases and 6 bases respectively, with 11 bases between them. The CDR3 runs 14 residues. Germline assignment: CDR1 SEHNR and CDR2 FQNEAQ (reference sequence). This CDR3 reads CASSLASTGAEAFF. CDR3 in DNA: TGTGCCAGCAGCTTAGCGAGTACTGGGGCTGAAGCTTTCTTT.

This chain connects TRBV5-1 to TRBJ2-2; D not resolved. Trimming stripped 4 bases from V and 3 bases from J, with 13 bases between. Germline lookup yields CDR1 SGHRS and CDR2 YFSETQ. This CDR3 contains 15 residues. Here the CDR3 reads CASSTQMSDTGELFF. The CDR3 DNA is TGCGCCAGCAGCACCCAAATGTCGGACACCGGGGAGCTGTTTTTT.

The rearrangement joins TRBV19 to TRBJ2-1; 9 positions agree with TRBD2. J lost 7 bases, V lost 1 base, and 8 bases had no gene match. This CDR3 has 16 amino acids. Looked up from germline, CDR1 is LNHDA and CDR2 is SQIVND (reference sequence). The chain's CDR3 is CASSIGVAGVWNEQFF. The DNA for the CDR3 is TGTGCCAGTAGTATAGGGGTAGCGGGAGTATGGAATGAGCAGTTCTTC.

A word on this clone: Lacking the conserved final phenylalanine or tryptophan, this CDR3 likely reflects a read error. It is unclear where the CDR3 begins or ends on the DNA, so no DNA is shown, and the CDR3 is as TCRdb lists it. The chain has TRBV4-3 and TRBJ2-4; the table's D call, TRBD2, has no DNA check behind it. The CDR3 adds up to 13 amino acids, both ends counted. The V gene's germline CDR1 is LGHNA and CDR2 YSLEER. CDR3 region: CASSQELGRLGVY.

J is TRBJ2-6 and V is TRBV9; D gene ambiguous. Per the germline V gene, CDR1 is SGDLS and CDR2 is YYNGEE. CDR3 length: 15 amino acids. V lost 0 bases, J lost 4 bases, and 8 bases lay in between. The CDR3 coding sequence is TGTGCCAGCAGCGTAGGCAGGTTGGGGGCCAACGTCCTGACTTTC. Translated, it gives CASSVGRLGANVLTF.